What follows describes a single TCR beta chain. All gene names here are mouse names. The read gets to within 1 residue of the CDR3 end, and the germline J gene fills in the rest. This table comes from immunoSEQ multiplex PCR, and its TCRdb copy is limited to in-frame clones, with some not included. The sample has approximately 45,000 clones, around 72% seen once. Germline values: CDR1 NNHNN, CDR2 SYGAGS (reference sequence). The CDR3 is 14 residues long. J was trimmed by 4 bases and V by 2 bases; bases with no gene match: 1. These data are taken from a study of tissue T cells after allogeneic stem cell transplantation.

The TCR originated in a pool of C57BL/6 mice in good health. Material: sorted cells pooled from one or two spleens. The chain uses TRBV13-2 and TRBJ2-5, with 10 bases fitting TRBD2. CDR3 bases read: TGTGCCAGCGGTGAGGGGACTGGGGAAGACACCCAGTAC. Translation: CASGEGTGEDTQY. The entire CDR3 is CASGEGTGEDTQYF.